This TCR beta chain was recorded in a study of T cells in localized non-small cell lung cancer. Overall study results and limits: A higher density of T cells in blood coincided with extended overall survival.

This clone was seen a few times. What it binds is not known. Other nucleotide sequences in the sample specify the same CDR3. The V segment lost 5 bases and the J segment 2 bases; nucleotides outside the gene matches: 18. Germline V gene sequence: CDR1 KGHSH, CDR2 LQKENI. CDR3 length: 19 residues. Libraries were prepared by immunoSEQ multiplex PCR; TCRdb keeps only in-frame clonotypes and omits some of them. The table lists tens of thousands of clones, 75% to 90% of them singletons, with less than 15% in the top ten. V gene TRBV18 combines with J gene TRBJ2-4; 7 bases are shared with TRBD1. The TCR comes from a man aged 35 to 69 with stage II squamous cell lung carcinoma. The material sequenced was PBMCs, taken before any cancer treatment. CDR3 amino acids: CASSVNRQGRALSKNIQYF. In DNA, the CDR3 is TGTGCCAGCTCAGTTAACCGACAGGGTAGAGCCCTTTCCAAAAACATTCAGTACTTC. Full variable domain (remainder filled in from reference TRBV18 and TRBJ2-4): NAGVMQNPRHLVRRRGQEARLRCSPMKGHSHVYWYRQLPEEGLKFMVYLQKENIIDESGMPKERFSAEFPKEGPSILRIQQVVRGDSAAYFCASSVNRQGRALSKNIQYFGAGTRLSVL.